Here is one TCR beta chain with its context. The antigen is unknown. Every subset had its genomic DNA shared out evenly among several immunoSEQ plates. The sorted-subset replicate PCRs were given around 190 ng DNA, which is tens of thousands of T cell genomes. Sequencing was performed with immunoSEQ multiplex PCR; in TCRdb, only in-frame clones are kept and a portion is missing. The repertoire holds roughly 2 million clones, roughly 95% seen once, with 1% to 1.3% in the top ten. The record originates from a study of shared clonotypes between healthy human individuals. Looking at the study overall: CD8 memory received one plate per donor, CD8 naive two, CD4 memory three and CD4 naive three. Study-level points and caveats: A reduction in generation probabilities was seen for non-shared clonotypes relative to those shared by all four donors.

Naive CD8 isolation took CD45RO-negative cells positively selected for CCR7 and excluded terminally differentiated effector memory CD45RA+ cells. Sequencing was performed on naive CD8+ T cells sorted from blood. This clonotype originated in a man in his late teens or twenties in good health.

CDR3 region: CASSQEGGAGSPLHF. The CDR3 coding sequence is TGCGCCAGCAGCCAAGAGGGCGGGGCAGGTTCACCCCTCCACTTT. V gene TRBV4-1 combines with J gene TRBJ1-6; TRBD1 is a possible D gene (5 bases). The V gene lost 0 bases and the J gene lost 9 bases, with 12 bases spanning the gap. The CDR3 is 15 residues long. Germline V gives CDR1 MGHRA, CDR2 YSYEKL.